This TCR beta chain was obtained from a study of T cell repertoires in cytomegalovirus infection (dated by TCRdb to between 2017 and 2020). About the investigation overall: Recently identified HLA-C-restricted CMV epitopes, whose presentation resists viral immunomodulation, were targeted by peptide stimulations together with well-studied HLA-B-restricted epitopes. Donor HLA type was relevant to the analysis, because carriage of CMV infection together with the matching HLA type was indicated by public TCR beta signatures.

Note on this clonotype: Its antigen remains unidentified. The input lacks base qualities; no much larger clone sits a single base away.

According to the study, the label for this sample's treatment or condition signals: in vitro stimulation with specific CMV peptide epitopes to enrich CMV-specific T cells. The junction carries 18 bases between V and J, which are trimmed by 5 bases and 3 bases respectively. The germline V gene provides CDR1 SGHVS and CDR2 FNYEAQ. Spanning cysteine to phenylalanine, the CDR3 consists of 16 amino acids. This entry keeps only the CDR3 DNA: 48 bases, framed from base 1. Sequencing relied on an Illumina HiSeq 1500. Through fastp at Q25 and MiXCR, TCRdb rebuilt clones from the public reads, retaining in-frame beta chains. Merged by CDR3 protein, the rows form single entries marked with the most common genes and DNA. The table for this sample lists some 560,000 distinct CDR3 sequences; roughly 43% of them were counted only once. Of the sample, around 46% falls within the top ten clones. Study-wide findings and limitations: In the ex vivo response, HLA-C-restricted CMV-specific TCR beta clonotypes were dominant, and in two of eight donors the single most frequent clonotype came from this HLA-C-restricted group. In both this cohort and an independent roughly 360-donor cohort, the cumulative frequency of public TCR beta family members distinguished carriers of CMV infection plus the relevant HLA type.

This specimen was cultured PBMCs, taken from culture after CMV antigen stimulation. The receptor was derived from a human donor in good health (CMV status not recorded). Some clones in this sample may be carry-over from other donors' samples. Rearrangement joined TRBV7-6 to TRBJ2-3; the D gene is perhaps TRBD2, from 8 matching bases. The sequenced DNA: TGTGCCAGCAGCCGGGGGGGAGGGGGCTTGACAGATACGCAGTATTTT. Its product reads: CASSRGGGGLTDTQYF.